This T cell receptor (beta chain) was documented in a study of CD8 T cells in ankylosing spondylitis. V gave up 2 bases and J gave up 0 bases, with 9 bases separating them. The CDR3 spans 15 residues. In germline, CDR1 is SGDLS, CDR2 YYNGEE. MiXCR was run by TCRdb on the 5' RACE reads, yielding one entry per CDR3 protein. The sample carries under 300,000 distinct CDR3 sequences, about a sixth recorded once. A remark on this clonotype: Its matching antigen is unknown.

Notes on the study in general: Clones linked to disease, bearing a CD8+ phenotype, were relatively rare in peripheral blood.

The rearrangement links TRBV9 to TRBJ2-1; D possibly uses TRBD1 or TRBD2 (5 bases each). The TCR was taken from a male donor with ankylosing spondylitis or in good health (not recorded which). The material sequenced was blood, either unsorted or a sorted T cell fraction (not recorded which). CDR3 in DNA: TGTGCCAGCAGCGTTTGGGGGAACTCCTACAATGAGCAGTTCTTC. Its translation: CASSVWGNSYNEQFF.